This T cell receptor (beta chain) derives from a study of T cell responses to AZD1222 COVID-19 vaccine. Study results and limitations: Spike-specific TCRs gained breadth and depth after people received two AZD1222 doses. At baseline, seropositivity was found in only a handful of AZD1222 recipients.

This CDR3 is built from 14 residues. In germline, CDR1 is LGHDT, CDR2 YNNKEL (reference sequence). Trimming removed 5 bases at V and 4 bases at J, with 14 bases between. As to this clone: Antigen: not known.

Assay: immunoSEQ multiplex PCR; the TCRdb copy retains only in-frame clones and omits some. The data contain roughly 85,000 clones, approximately 86% of them singletons. Specimen: peripheral blood, collected on day 0 of MenACWY control vaccination. The V and J genes are TRBV3-1 (or the pseudogene TRBV3-2) and TRBJ1-2; D is possibly TRBD1 (6 bases). This TCR was recovered from an adult in good health. DNA of the CDR3: TGTGCCAGCAGCTTACGGACAGTGAGCTATGGCTACACCTTC. This gives the protein CASSLRTVSYGYTF.